This T cell receptor beta chain came from a study of shared clonotypes between healthy human individuals. Findings of the study overall: Memory subsets had estimated richness that was generally smaller than that of naive subsets.

V lost 9 bases, J lost 0 bases, and 5 bases lay in between. The CDR3 contains 11 residues. Germline V gives CDR1 LNHDA, CDR2 SQIVND (reference sequence). With respect to this clone: Its antigen is still unknown.

The data were produced by immunoSEQ multiplex PCR, yet TCRdb's version contains in-frame clones alone and is incomplete. The sample has roughly 1 million clones; approximately 76% are singletons. The TCR was taken from a man aged 18 to 30 in good health. The material sequenced was memory CD4+ T cells sorted from blood. The subset was: CD45RA-negative fraction. The gene calls are TRBV19 and TRBJ2-5; D is undetermined. CDR3 residues: CARWDQETQYF. The CDR3 nucleotides read TGTGCCAGGTGGGACCAAGAGACCCAGTACTTC.